One sample yielded the 28 T cell receptor beta chains listed below, sequenced in a study of T cell responses to AZD1222 COVID-19 vaccine. The assay was immunoSEQ multiplex PCR, and TCRdb's table has in-frame clones only and misses some. This table holds tens of thousands of clones, roughly 80% found once. Sequenced material: peripheral blood, taken on day 0 of AZD1222 vaccination. Receptor source: an adult in good health.

The rearrangement joins TRBV28 to TRBJ1-2, with D uncertain. Germline CDR1 and CDR2: MDHEN and SYDVKM. Trimming took off 6 bases at V and 4 bases at J, with 15 bases between the two ends. The CDR3 extends over 14 amino acids. The CDR3 loop reads CASRDGRTSYGYTF. The CDR3 bases are TGTGCCAGCAGGGACGGGCGGACGTCCTATGGCTACACCTTC.

The rearrangement joins TRBV7-2 to TRBJ2-7, with a possible D match to TRBD1 (5 bases). The CDR3 extends over 14 amino acids. The germline CDR1 and CDR2 sequences are SGHTA and FQGNSA. V lost 4 bases and J lost 2, with 12 bases in between. The CDR3 loop reads CASSSDTVTYEQYF. The CDR3, as DNA: TGTGCCAGCAGCTCGGACACCGTAACCTACGAGCAGTACTTC.

The chain uses TRBV21-1 and TRBJ2-3; the table gives TRBD2 as D, unverified against the DNA. TRBV21-1 is termed a pseudogene. The CDR3 extends over 15 amino acids. This chain's CDR3 is CASSKELAGTDTQYF. CDR3 bases: TGTGCCAGCAGCAAAGAACTAGCGGGGACGGATACGCAGTATTTT.

The chain has TRBV5-1 and TRBJ2-7; 7 bases line up with TRBD1. The CDR3 is made up of 14 amino acids. CDR1 and CDR2 (germline): SGHRS, YFSETQ. Trimming cost V 5 bases and J 3 bases; bases outside gene matches: 8. CDR3 coding DNA: TGCGCCAGCAGTTTCCGACAGGGCGTCTACGAGCAGTACTTC. This sequence encodes CASSFRQGVYEQYF.

This sequence joins TRBV7-8 and TRBJ1-1; 7 bases fit TRBD1. V lost 4 bases to trimming and J lost 1 base; unmatched junction nucleotides: 6. The CDR3 loop spans 15 amino acids. Germline assignment: CDR1 SGHVS and CDR2 FQNEAQ. The CDR3 sequence is CASSWTQGGNTEAFF. Written as DNA, the CDR3 is TGTGCCAGCAGCTGGACCCAGGGGGGGAACACTGAAGCTTTCTTT.

The gene calls are TRBV6-5 and TRBJ2-3; D is unclear. Germline assignment: CDR1 MNHEY and CDR2 SVGAGI. V lost 6 bases to trimming and J lost 2 bases, with 12 bases between them. This CDR3 has 14 residues. CDR3 sequence: CASRLGGYTDTQYF. CDR3 in DNA: TGTGCCAGCAGACTCGGCGGATACACAGATACGCAGTATTTT.

The rearrangement uses TRBV18 and TRBJ2-3; 7 nucleotides line up with TRBD2. Unmatched junction bases numbered 7, after V lost 3 bases and J lost 4 bases. This CDR3 contains 15 residues. The V gene's germline CDR1 is KGHSH and CDR2 LQKENI. The chain's CDR3 is CASSPSRGGADTQYF. The CDR3 DNA is TGTGCCAGCTCACCCTCCCGGGGAGGGGCAGATACGCAGTATTTT.

The chain links TRBV28 to TRBJ1-2, with D maybe TRBD1 (5 bases). Per the germline V gene, CDR1 is MDHEN and CDR2 is SYDVKM. V gave up 3 bases and J gave up 4 bases, with 15 bases separating them. CDR3 length equals 15 residues. CDR3: CASSFSPDSTYGYTF. The CDR3, as DNA: TGTGCCAGCAGTTTTAGCCCAGACAGTACCTATGGCTACACCTTC.

The chain links TRBV5-6 to TRBJ1-2; 7 bases are shared with TRBD1. The CDR3 length is 16 residues. The V and J ends lost 4 bases and 3 bases, in that order; junction bases with no gene match: 12. Germline values: CDR1 SGHDT, CDR2 YYEEEE. CDR3 in DNA: TGTGCCAGCAGCCTCCTTGGTAGGGGGCTCGACTATGGCTACACCTTC. Protein product: CASSLLGRGLDYGYTF.

This sequence joins TRBV9 and TRBJ2-5; D uncertain. There are 14 residues in the CDR3. The germline V gene encodes CDR1 SGDLS and CDR2 YYNGEE. V was clipped by 6 bases and J by 5 bases, with 17 bases between them. The CDR3 DNA is TGTGCCAGCACCATCGGGCCTACTGCGGAGACCCAGTACTTC. Residues: CASTIGPTAETQYF. The full variable domain, rest sourced from reference TRBV9 and TRBJ2-5, is DSGVTQTPKHLITATGQRVTLRCSPRSGDLSVYWYQQSLDQGLQFLIQYYNGEERAKGNILERFSAQQFPDLHSELNLSSLELGDSALYFCASTIGPTAETQYFGPGTRLLVL.

A word on this clone: Germline is not matched at one junction end, which may reflect a read error. The chain joins TRBV6-5 to TRBJ1-2; 7 bases map to TRBD1. This CDR3 region has 12 residues. Germline V gene sequence: CDR1 MNHEY, CDR2 SVGAGI. The CDR3, as DNA: TGTGCCAGCAGTTACTCAGGAGACAGGGTCATCTTC. The encoded protein is CASSYSGDRVIF.

The chain links TRBV4-1 to TRBJ2-1; D gene uncertain. The germline V and J ends were trimmed by 1 base and 2 bases, with 6 bases remaining between them. CDR3 length: 14 residues. CDR1 MGHRA and CDR2 YSYEKL come from the germline V gene. This chain's CDR3 is CASSQARPYNEQFF. CDR3 in DNA: TGCGCCAGCAGCCAAGCGAGACCCTACAATGAGCAGTTCTTC.

The chain recombines TRBV4-3 with TRBJ1-6; 10 positions match TRBD1. The CDR3 is 18 residues long. The germline gives CDR1 LGHNA, CDR2 YSLEER. J lost 7 bases, V lost 0 bases, and 9 bases had no gene match. CDR3 DNA: TGCGCCAGCAGCCAAGATCTAGGGACAGGGGCAGTCAATTCACCCCTCCACTTT. As protein: CASSQDLGTGAVNSPLHF.

This rearrangement joins TRBV6-5 to TRBJ2-7; TRBD1 aligns across 12 bases. Germline V gives CDR1 MNHEY, CDR2 SVGAGI. J lost 5 bases, V lost 2 bases, and 1 base had no gene match. The CDR3 runs 14 residues. CDR3 loop: CASSYGTGGDEQYF. In DNA, the CDR3 is TGTGCCAGCAGTTACGGGACAGGGGGCGACGAGCAGTACTTC.

The chain has TRBV7-2 and TRBJ2-3; 7 positions agree with TRBD1. This CDR3 is 15 amino acids long. V was clipped by 5 bases and J by 0 bases; unmatched bases: 5. Looked up from germline, CDR1 is SGHTA and CDR2 is FQGNSA. The CDR3: CASSAQGISTDTQYF. The DNA for the CDR3 is TGTGCCAGCAGCGCACAGGGGATTAGCACAGATACGCAGTATTTT.

CDR3 bases: TGCAGTGCCTGGAAGAATGAGCAGTTCTTC. This gives the protein CSAWKNEQFF. J is TRBJ2-1 and V is TRBV20-1; no definite D call. The CDR3 spans 10 residues. V was cut by 6 bases and J by 7 bases, with 7 bases left in between. CDR1 DFQATT and CDR2 SNEGSKA come from the germline V gene (reference sequence).

The V call is TRBV19, the J call TRBJ2-1, with 11 bases aligning to TRBD2. The germline CDR1 and CDR2 sequences are LNHDA and SQIVND (reference sequence). J was trimmed by 7 bases and V by 5 bases; bases with no gene match: 7. CDR3 length: 15 residues. The CDR3 is CASSGLAGGPNEQFF. The CDR3 nucleotides are TGTGCCAGTAGTGGGTTAGCGGGGGGGCCAAATGAGCAGTTCTTC.

J is TRBJ1-4 and V is TRBV5-8; D remains ambiguous. The CDR3 is 14 amino acids. The V and J ends lost 4 bases and 4 bases respectively, with 11 bases between them. Germline CDR1 reads SGHTS; CDR2 reads YDEGEE. The CDR3: CASSKGSYNEKLFF. The DNA of the CDR3 is TGTGCCAGCAGCAAGGGCAGCTATAATGAAAAACTGTTTTTT.

The J gene is TRBJ2-1, the V gene TRBV3-1 (or the pseudogene TRBV3-2); a weak D match, TRBD1 (5 bases). Between the trimmed V and J ends, which lost 1 base and 2 bases, there was a span of 9 bases. Germline assignment: CDR1 LGHDT and CDR2 YNNKEL (reference sequence). The CDR3 loop spans 15 amino acids. Here the CDR3 reads CASSQGRGAYNEQFF. The CDR3 DNA is TGTGCCAGCAGCCAAGGTAGGGGCGCCTACAATGAGCAGTTCTTC.

V gene TRBV27 combines with J gene TRBJ1-5; D gene ambiguous. Germline lookup yields CDR1 MNHEY and CDR2 SMNVEV (reference sequence). The length of the CDR3 is 15 residues. V gave up 5 bases and J gave up 1 base, with 12 bases separating them. The DNA of the CDR3 is TGTGCCAGCAGTCCCACGGACCCGAGCAATCAGCCCCAGCATTTT. This translates into CASSPTDPSNQPQHF.

V and J are TRBV3-1 (or the pseudogene TRBV3-2) and TRBJ1-5; TRBD1 matches 7 bases. The CDR3 is 17 amino acids. V lost 4 bases, J lost 0 bases, and 9 bases stayed unmatched. Germline V lookup: CDR1 LGHDT, CDR2 YNNKEL (reference sequence). Here the CDR3 DNA reads TGTGCCAGCAGCCGTCAAGGGGGCCGGAATAGCAATCAGCCCCAGCATTTT. This gives the protein CASSRQGGRNSNQPQHF.

This clone was recorded a few times. The J gene is TRBJ2-3, the V gene TRBV9; the D gene could be TRBD1 or TRBD2 (5 bases each). CDR3 length: 16 residues. Per the germline V gene, CDR1 is SGDLS and CDR2 is YYNGEE. Trimming cost V 4 bases and J 0 bases, with 15 bases left between them. The CDR3 DNA is TGTGCCAGCAGCCCCCTCGGGACCCGAAGCACAGATACGCAGTATTTT. Its translation: CASSPLGTRSTDTQYF.

The chain links TRBV18 to TRBJ2-5; TRBD1 matches at 7 bases. This CDR3 spans 15 amino acids. V lost 6 bases, J lost 0 bases, and 7 bases stayed unmatched. Germline CDR1 KGHSH, CDR2 LQKENI. CDR3 in DNA: TGTGCCAGCTCCCACCAGGGGGAAAACCAAGAGACCCAGTACTTC. Protein sequence: CASSHQGENQETQYF.

The chain carries TRBV5-4 and TRBJ1-6, with D perhaps TRBD1 (6 bases). The CDR3 totals 15 residues. Germline V lookup: CDR1 SGHNT, CDR2 YYREEE (reference sequence). Trimming left V 4 bases short and J 4 bases short, with 12 bases between. The CDR3 sequence: CASSPERGYNSPLHF. DNA for the CDR3: TGTGCCAGCAGCCCCGAGAGGGGGTATAATTCACCCCTCCACTTT.

V gene TRBV7-9 combines with J gene TRBJ1-1; tentatively, D is TRBD1 (5 bases). The germline V gene encodes CDR1 SEHNR and CDR2 FQNEAQ (reference sequence). CDR3 length: 15 residues. Trimming shortened V by 1 base and J by 0 bases, and 9 bases separated the two germline ends. CDR3 DNA sequence: TGTGCCAGCAGCTTAGATGGGGGGTTGAACACTGAAGCTTTCTTT. Translated: CASSLDGGLNTEAFF.

This chain connects TRBV11-1 to TRBJ2-2, with D possibly being TRBD1 (6 bases). This CDR3 has 15 amino acids. Trimming shortened V by 1 base and J by 6 bases, and 12 bases separated the two germline ends. Germline V gene data show CDR1 as SGHAT and CDR2 as FQDESV (reference sequence). The CDR3 protein is CASSLGQGFAGELFF. The CDR3 DNA reads as TGTGCCAGCAGCTTAGGGCAGGGGTTCGCCGGGGAGCTGTTTTTT.

The rearrangement links TRBV19 to TRBJ1-5, with TRBD1 as a possible D gene (5 bases). Germline V gene sequence: CDR1 LNHDA, CDR2 SQIVND (reference sequence). V was clipped by 4 bases and J by 6 bases, with 16 bases between them. The CDR3 covers 15 residues. CDR3 protein: CASSTPGTSGQPQHF. As DNA, the CDR3 is TGTGCCAGTAGTACCCCGGGGACCTCGGGTCAGCCCCAGCATTTT.

The count of this clone is one. The rearrangement uses TRBV9 and TRBJ2-3; 8 bases line up with TRBD2. The germline V gene has CDR1 SGDLS and CDR2 YYNGEE. The CDR3 is made up of 16 amino acids. The J segment lost 0 bases and the V segment lost 3 bases, leaving 6 bases of the junction unmatched. In DNA, the CDR3 is TGTGCCAGCAGCGCGGGAGCGGGGGAAAGCACAGATACGCAGTATTTT. Its protein product is CASSAGAGESTDTQYF. The whole variable domain, filled in from reference TRBV9 and TRBJ2-3, reads DSGVTQTPKHLITATGQRVTLRCSPRSGDLSVYWYQQSLDQGLQFLIQYYNGEERAKGNILERFSAQQFPDLHSELNLSSLELGDSALYFCASSAGAGESTDTQYFGPGTRLTVL.